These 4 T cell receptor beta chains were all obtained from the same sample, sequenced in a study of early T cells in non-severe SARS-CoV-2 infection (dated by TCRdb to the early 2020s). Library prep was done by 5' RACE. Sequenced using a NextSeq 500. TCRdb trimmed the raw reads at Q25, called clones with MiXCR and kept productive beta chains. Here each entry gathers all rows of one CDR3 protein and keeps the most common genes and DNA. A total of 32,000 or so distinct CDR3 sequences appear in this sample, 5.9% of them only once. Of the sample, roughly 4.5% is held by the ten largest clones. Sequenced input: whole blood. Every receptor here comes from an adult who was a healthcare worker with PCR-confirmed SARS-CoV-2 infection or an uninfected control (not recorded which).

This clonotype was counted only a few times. The CDR3 sequence is CASSYGGMFYNEQFF. For the CDR3, the DNA is TGTGCCAGCAGTTACGGGGGCATGTTCTACAATGAGCAGTTCTTC. The V gene is TRBV6-6, the J gene TRBJ2-1, with TRBD1 as a possible D gene (6 bases). Trimming took off 2 bases at V and 3 bases at J, with 11 bases between the two ends. CDR1 is MNHNY and CDR2 is SVGAGI in the germline V gene (reference sequence). This CDR3 is built from 15 residues.

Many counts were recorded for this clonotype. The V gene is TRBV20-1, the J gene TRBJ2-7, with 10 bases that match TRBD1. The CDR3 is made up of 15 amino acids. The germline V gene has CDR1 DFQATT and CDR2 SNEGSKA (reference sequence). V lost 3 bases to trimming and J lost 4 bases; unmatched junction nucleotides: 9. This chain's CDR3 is CSARATGTGAYEQYF. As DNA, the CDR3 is TGCAGTGCTAGGGCCACCGGGACAGGGGCTTACGAGCAGTACTTC.

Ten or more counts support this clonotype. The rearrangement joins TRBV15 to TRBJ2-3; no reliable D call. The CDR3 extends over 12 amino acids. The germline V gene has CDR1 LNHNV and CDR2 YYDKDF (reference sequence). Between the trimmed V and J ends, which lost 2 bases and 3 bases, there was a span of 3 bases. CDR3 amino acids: CATSRSTDTQYF. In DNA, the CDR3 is TGTGCCACCAGCAGATCGACAGATACGCAGTATTTT.

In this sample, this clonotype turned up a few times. The CDR3 DNA reads as TGTGCCACCAGGGAGGGACTAGCGCCTCCCTACGAGCAGTACTTC. Residues: CATREGLAPPYEQYF. This chain joins TRBV2 and TRBJ2-7; TRBD2 aligns across 10 bases. The J segment lost 2 bases and the V segment lost 10 bases, leaving 11 bases of the junction unmatched. Germline V CDR1 and CDR2: SNHLY, FYNNEI. This CDR3 has 15 residues. Combining the CDR3 with reference TRBV2 and TRBJ2-7 gives the whole variable domain EPEVTQTPSHQVTQMGQEVILRCVPISNHLYFYWYRQILGQKVEFLVSFYNNEISEKSEIFDDQFSVERPDGSNFTLKIRSTKLEDSAMYFCATREGLAPPYEQYFGPGTRLTVT.